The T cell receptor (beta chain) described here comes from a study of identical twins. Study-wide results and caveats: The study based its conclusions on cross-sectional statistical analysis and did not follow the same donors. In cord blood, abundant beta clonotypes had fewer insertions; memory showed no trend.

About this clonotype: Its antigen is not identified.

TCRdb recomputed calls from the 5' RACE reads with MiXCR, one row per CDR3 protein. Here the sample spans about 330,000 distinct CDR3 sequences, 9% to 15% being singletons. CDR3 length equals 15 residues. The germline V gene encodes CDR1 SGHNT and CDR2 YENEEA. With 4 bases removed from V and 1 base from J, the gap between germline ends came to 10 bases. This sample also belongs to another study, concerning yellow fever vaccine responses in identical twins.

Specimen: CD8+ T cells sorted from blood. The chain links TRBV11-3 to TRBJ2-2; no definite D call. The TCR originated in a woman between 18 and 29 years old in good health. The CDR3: CASSSRALNTGELFF. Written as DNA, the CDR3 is TGTGCCAGCAGCTCCCGGGCCCTGAACACCGGGGAGCTGTTTTTT.